This TCR beta chain was retrieved from a study of regulatory T cells in long-lasting Graves disease. Study findings and constraints: Persistent Graves' patients showed reduced TCR diversity versus newly diagnosed patients.

Documented time point: persistent/refractory GD, antithyroid drugs over 5 years with positive TRAb. The TCR library was made from RNA extracted from PBMCs. Germline-derived CDR1 and CDR2 are SGHRS and YFSETQ. The length of the CDR3 is 15 residues. V lost 0 bases to trimming and J lost 5 bases, with 14 bases between them. Concerning this clonotype: Antigen: not known.

Construction of the TCR beta libraries employed iRepertoire HTBI primers in conjunction with Arm-PCR of CDR3 regions. TCRdb processed the multiplex PCR reads anew with MiXCR; each CDR3 protein has one entry. The data hold some 420,000 distinct CDR3 sequences, with around a fifth observed a single time. This TCR was recovered from a female donor with Graves disease. This sample comprised peripheral blood mononuclear cells (PBMCs), obtained when the disease was refractory, from a patient treated with antithyroid drugs. The genes are TRBV5-1 and TRBJ2-5; D gene uncertain. Here the CDR3 DNA reads TGCGCCAGCAGCTTGGAGGCGGATCCGTGGGAGACCCAGTACTTC. Its translation is CASSLEADPWETQYF.